This TCR beta chain was retrieved from a study of shared clonotypes between healthy human individuals (dated by TCRdb to 2020 to 2022). Notes on the research overall: Two women and a few men aged 18 to 49 years were included in the cohort. To estimate repertoire size and how much clonotype sharing occurs between individuals, the study deeply sequenced the blood TCR repertoires of roughly 5 healthy adults. To increase sequencing depth and limit assay-specific biases, TCR repertoire library preparation and sequencing were carried out by different laboratories using diverse techniques. Per donor, leukapheresis produced somewhere between about 0.9 and 9.5 billion PBMCs. General conclusions and limits of the study: Because the study included only a small number of donors, the genetic and exposure-history diversity represented was limited. Sampling was restricted to blood, and TCR repertoires in tissues likely differ from the TCR repertoires found in blood. Pairwise subsampling led to the expectation that sequencing depth would affect the degree of clonotype sharing among donors.

Trimming costs V 2 bases and J 4 bases, and their ends lie 9 bases apart. CDR1 and CDR2, per the germline V gene (reference sequence), are MNHEY and SMNVEV. From cysteine to phenylalanine, the CDR3 is 13 amino acids long. This entry keeps only the CDR3 DNA: 39 bases, framed from base 1. This clone was seen just once. Its antigen is currently not known. No base qualities exist here, and no much larger clone lies one base off it. Using the deep immunoSEQ assay, TCR CDR3 regions were amplified from genomic DNA by multiplex PCR. For each cell subset, the extracted genomic DNA was distributed evenly across all wells of several immunoSEQ 96-well plates, and each plate served as one replicate. For unsorted PBMC, 300 ng genomic DNA, equal to roughly 33,000 T cell genomes, was loaded into each replicate PCR. Unsorted PBMC genomic DNA was sequenced across ten immunoSEQ deep assay plates. Purified libraries were measured with a Qubit 3.0 fluorometer, size-checked on a Bioanalyzer 2100, and measured again with the KAPA Library Quantification kit. Every immunoSEQ 96-well plate was sequenced on a separate single-read 150-cycle Illumina NextSeq 550 flow cell. In the source study's methods: The immunoSEQ output contained only junctional sequences without quality scores, so filtering could not match that applied to full-length reads. Sequences were annotated with PyIR, a Python wrapper for IgBLAST v1.9, using IMGT germline references to assign V/J genes and CDR3. Reads were filtered out if the reads had weak V/J assignments (E-value above 1e-6), no CDR3, stop codons, out-of-frame junctions, or ambiguous translated residues. V3J clonotypes were defined as sequences sharing the same inferred V gene, J gene, and CDR3 amino acid sequence. The percentage overlap between two repertoires was calculated by dividing the number of shared unique clonotypes by the size of the smaller repertoire. Richness of each repertoire was evaluated using RTK rarefaction, the Chao1 estimator, and Recon v2.1 estimates of unobserved clonotypes. TCRdb mirrors the immuneACCESS table, restricted to in-frame sequences. Some clones are absent from its copies; in checked studies, under half trace to an unresolved V gene, and the reason for the others is unknown. Clone size and the V and J calls come from that table; the DNA yielded D and trimming. Here the sample has some 490,000 clones; 65% to 85% occur a single time. The top ten hold approximately 12% of the sample.

Healthy HIV-negative adults with no recently reported acute infections or vaccinations were included as donors. Only Caucasian adults living in Nashville, Tennessee, USA were represented among the donors. For unsorted samples, approximately 84 million PBMCs were counted, and genomic DNA was extracted using the QIAamp DNA Blood Mini kit. After blood collection by leukapheresis, PBMCs were isolated using Ficoll-Histopaque density gradient centrifugation and then cryopreserved in the vapor phase of liquid nitrogen. The receptor chain draws on TRBV27 and TRBJ2-7; the D gene lacks a confident call. Sequenced material: PBMCs. The sequence derives from a woman aged 40 to 49 in good health. Some clones in this sample may be carry-over from other donors' samples. Read as DNA, the sequence is TGTGCCAGCAGTTTACCTGGCGCTTACGAGCAGTACTTC. Its protein reads: CASSLPGAYEQYF.